This T cell receptor beta chain is drawn from a study of T-cell memory formation after mild COVID-19. A 5'RACE reaction primed in the constant segment made cDNA libraries of TCR alpha and TCR beta, and these carried sample barcodes and UMIs. TCRdb reanalysed the 5' RACE reads using MiXCR and keeps one entry per CDR3 protein. Of 550,000 to 650,000 distinct CDR3 sequences in the sample, roughly 17% were seen once. Whole-study results and caveats: Clones contracting across day 15 to 85 had a balanced CD4/CD8 profile; later expanding clones leaned CD4+.

This clonotype was seen repeatedly, ten times or more. Antigen: not known. In germline, CDR1 is LGHDT, CDR2 YNNKEL (reference sequence). This CDR3 is 14 amino acids long. J gave up 3 bases and V 4 bases, and 4 bases lay outside the gene matches. Material for sequencing was PBMCs or a T cell subset sorted from them (not recorded which). The receptor's source is an adult woman who had mild COVID-19 (a few samples of this study predate the infection). Cell type and time point are not known. The chain is built from TRBV3-1 and TRBJ1-2; 8 nucleotides align to TRBD1. The CDR3 sequence is CASSRGQGYYGYTF. The CDR3 DNA reads TGTGCCAGCAGCCGCGGACAGGGATACTATGGCTACACCTTC.